The source of this T cell receptor beta chain is a study of identical twins. Notes on the study in general: One should note that invariant MAIT and iNKT cells could partly confound zero-insertion analyses. With monozygotic twins, out-of-frame TCR alpha sharing exceeded what models estimated. Carriage of fewer insertions was seen in abundant cord blood beta clonotypes, whereas memory repertoires showed none.

This clonotype was counted ten times or more. Its antigen is as yet unknown. A universal primer site arose from template switching, and cDNA bore unique molecular identifiers. TCRdb recomputed calls from the 5' RACE reads with MiXCR, one row per CDR3 protein. The table records 640,000 or so distinct CDR3 sequences, around 6% of them present only once. The CDR3 covers 13 residues. With 6 bases removed from V and 0 bases from J, the gap between germline ends came to 9 bases. Germline CDR1 and CDR2: SGHRS and YFSETQ. Sequencing was done on a sample of naive T cells sorted from blood. The chain links TRBV5-1 to TRBJ1-1, with unresolved D. The receptor was derived from a man aged 18-30 years in good health. The CDR3 DNA reads TGCGCCAGCACCGGGCCTTTGAACACTGAAGCTTTCTTT. Protein: CASTGPLNTEAFF.